One sample yielded the 30 T cell receptor beta chains listed below, sequenced in a study of blood T cells in healthy people across ages. It was with a sample-barcoded 5' primer and a J-beta primer mix that a second PCR of about 6 to 12 cycles was run. TCRdb re-derived calls from the 5' RACE reads in MiXCR, one entry per CDR3 protein. The sample holds hundreds of thousands of distinct CDR3 sequences, about 51% seen once. Sequencing was carried out using blood. The receptors here all came from a woman older than 75 in good health.

This clonotype was seen a single time. The chain couples TRBV20-1 to TRBJ1-2, with 8 bases matching TRBD1. Germline V gene data show CDR1 as DFQATT and CDR2 as SNEGSKA (reference sequence). V lost 3 bases, J lost 9 bases, and 12 bases stayed unmatched. The CDR3 consists of 14 residues. DNA of the CDR3: TGCAGTGCTAGCGACGGCGGGACAGGATTTAGCTACACCTTC. Its protein product is CSASDGGTGFSYTF.

Note on this clonotype: A read error may be the cause here, since a much bigger clone is one base away. The chain has TRBV5-1 and TRBJ2-4, with TRBD1 matching 7 bases. The CDR3 is 13 residues long. CDR1 is SGHRS and CDR2 is YFSETQ in the germline V gene. Germline trimming cut 2 bases from V and 13 bases from J; bases unmatched to any gene: 9. CDR3 nucleotides: TGCGCCAGCAGCTTACCCCAGGGGGACGGGCAGTACTTC. Its translation: CASSLPQGDGQYF.

The gene calls are TRBV5-1 and TRBJ2-7; D call uncertain. The length of the CDR3 is 12 residues. Germline loops: CDR1 SGHRS, CDR2 YFSETQ. Trimming removed 2 bases from V and 6 bases from J, with 9 bases in between. CDR3 amino acids: CASSLGPSEQYF. The CDR3 DNA reads TGCGCCAGCAGCTTAGGGCCTTCCGAGCAGTACTTC.

This clonotype was detected only a few times. V gene TRBV7-2 combines with J gene TRBJ2-5; D remains ambiguous. The germline V gene has CDR1 SGHTA and CDR2 FQGNSA. V was pared by 5 bases and J by 5 bases, with 6 bases between. The CDR3 is 11 amino acids. The DNA for the CDR3 is TGTGCCAGCAGCCAGTGGGAGACCCAGTACTTC. This codes for CASSQWETQYF.

The V and J genes are TRBV7-2 and TRBJ1-1; D ambiguous. With 4 bases removed from V and 1 base from J, the gap between germline ends came to 10 bases. This CDR3 is built from 14 residues. Germline-derived CDR1 and CDR2 are SGHTA and FQGNSA. The CDR3 sequence: CASSSGSGNTEAFF. The DNA of the CDR3 is TGTGCCAGCAGCTCCGGTTCAGGGAACACTGAAGCTTTCTTT.

This chain uses TRBV6-5 with TRBJ2-1; 8 nucleotides match TRBD2. J lost 3 bases, V lost 7 bases, and 5 bases had no gene match. This CDR3 region has 14 residues. Per germline, CDR1 MNHEY and CDR2 SVGAGI. CDR3 nucleotide sequence: TGTGCCAGCATGGTAGCGGGATACTACAATGAGCAGTTCTTC. This gives the protein CASMVAGYYNEQFF.

The V call is TRBV6-5, the J call TRBJ2-1; 11 bases line up with TRBD2. The last part of the DNA fits TRBJ2-7 better; the J call may be wrong. Looked up from germline, CDR1 is MNHEY and CDR2 is SVGAGI. The CDR3 covers 16 residues. The CDR3 DNA sequence: TGTGCCAGCAGTTACTTAGCGGGGGGGAGATACAATGAGCAGTACTTC. This sequence encodes CASSYLAGGRYNEQYF.

This chain joins TRBV27 and TRBJ1-2; D ambiguous. CDR3 size: 14 residues. The V gene lost 2 bases and the J gene lost 0 bases, with 7 bases spanning the gap. CDR1 is MNHEY, CDR2 SMNVEV, per germline (reference sequence). The CDR3 is CASSLKGSNYGYTF. The CDR3 coding sequence is TGTGCCAGCAGTTTAAAAGGGTCTAACTATGGCTACACCTTC.

This clonotype was counted ten times or more. The rearrangement links TRBV6-5 to TRBJ2-3, with D perhaps matching TRBD2 (6 bases). V was trimmed by 6 bases and J by 6 bases, leaving 16 bases between them. Germline-derived CDR1 and CDR2 are MNHEY and SVGAGI. The CDR3 has 14 residues. DNA of the CDR3: TGTGCCAGCAGGACCCGTGGGGGGAGTGATACGCAGTATTTT. Its protein product is CASRTRGGSDTQYF.

Concerning this clonotype: A single base separates this from a much larger clone, so it may be a read error. The V call is TRBV5-1, the J call TRBJ2-3, with D possibly called TRBD1 or TRBD2 (5 bases each). The CDR3 has 13 amino acids. Germline lookup yields CDR1 SGHRS and CDR2 YFSETQ. CDR3: CASSGPSTDTQCF. CDR3 in DNA: TGCGCCAGTTCGGGACCGAGCACAGATACGCAGTGTTTT.

The chain uses TRBV7-9 and TRBJ1-1, with D possibly TRBD1 on 5 matching bases. Looked up from germline, CDR1 is SEHNR and CDR2 is FQNEAQ (reference sequence). The CDR3 is 14 amino acids. The V end was cut by 4 bases, the J end by 0 bases, with 9 bases between. CDR3 region: CASSSQVMNTEAFF. The CDR3 DNA follows: TGTGCCAGCAGCTCACAGGTCATGAACACTGAAGCTTTCTTT.

Note on this clonotype: A much larger clonotype is one base distant, so this may be a read error. The V and J genes are TRBV2 and TRBJ2-1; no reliable D call. This CDR3 is built from 11 residues. Trimming stripped 5 bases from V and 10 bases from J, with 9 bases between. The germline gives CDR1 SNHLY, CDR2 FYNNEI. Here the CDR3 DNA reads TGTGCCAGCAGTTGGGCTAAAGAGCAGTTCTTC. It encodes CASSWAKEQFF.

As concerns this clonotype: A much larger clone lies one base from this, so it may be a read error. The chain has TRBV25-1 and TRBJ2-1, with 13 bases aligning to TRBD2. The CDR3 sequence is 14 residues long. Germline values: CDR1 MGHDK, CDR2 SYGVNS. Trimming removed 11 bases from V and 2 bases from J; junction bases left unmatched: 3. For the CDR3, the DNA is TGTGCCGGCGGACTAGCGGGGGCCTACAATGAGCAGTTCTTC. It codes for CAGGLAGAYNEQFF.

With respect to this clonotype: With a much larger clone just one base away, this may be a read error. The chain uses TRBV28 and TRBJ2-1; D possibly uses TRBD1 or TRBD2 (5 bases each). Germline-derived CDR1 and CDR2 are MDHEN and SYDVKM. This CDR3 is built from 14 residues. DNA for the CDR3: TGTACCAGCAGTTTAGGGACGGAACCCAATGAGCAGTTCTTC. It codes for CTSSLGTEPNEQFF.

This clonotype has at least ten counts. The rearrangement joins TRBV20-1 to TRBJ2-1, with 9 bases lining up with TRBD2. Trimming at V came to 4 bases and at J to 7 bases, leaving 5 bases not matched to a gene. Germline lookup yields CDR1 DFQATT and CDR2 SNEGSKA (reference sequence). The CDR3 totals 13 residues. The CDR3 protein is CSAKRGADNEQFF. Written as DNA, the CDR3 is TGCAGTGCTAAGCGGGGGGCCGATAATGAGCAGTTCTTC.

The table lists this clonotype with many counts. The chain recombines TRBV10-3 with TRBJ2-7, with no clear D. V was shortened by 0 bases and J by 12 bases, with 12 bases between the two germline ends. The CDR3 covers 12 residues. Germline CDR1 is ENHRY and CDR2 is SYGVKD. The DNA of the CDR3 is TGTGCCATCAGTGAGTCGGGATGGGCAGTGTACTTC. It codes for CAISESGWAVYF.

The chain combines TRBV25-1 with TRBJ2-5; no reliable D call. There are 11 residues in the CDR3. The V end lost 6 bases, the J end lost 11 bases, and 13 bases lay between the germline ends. Per the germline V gene, CDR1 is MGHDK and CDR2 is SYGVNS. The CDR3 sequence is CASSYSWQQYF. DNA of the CDR3: TGTGCCAGCAGCTATTCCTGGCAGCAGTACTTC.

V is TRBV7-9 and J is TRBJ2-1; 8 bases are shared with TRBD1. Trimming removed 1 base from V and 0 bases from J; junction bases left unmatched: 5. The CDR3 covers 17 residues. Germline-derived CDR1 and CDR2 are SEHNR and FQNEAQ (reference sequence). CDR3 residues: CASSLGTGKDSYNEQFF. In DNA form, the CDR3 reads TGTGCCAGCAGCTTAGGGACAGGGAAGGACTCCTACAATGAGCAGTTCTTC.

The genes are TRBV6-6 and TRBJ2-1, with D perhaps TRBD1 (6 bases). The CDR3 loop spans 13 amino acids. V was trimmed by 7 bases and J by 13 bases, leaving 20 bases between them. Germline values: CDR1 MNHNY, CDR2 SVGAGI (reference sequence). In nucleotides, the CDR3 is TGTGCCAGCACATCACCCCAGGGGATCCCCCAGTTCTTC. Protein: CASTSPQGIPQFF.

CDR3 residues: CASSQEQGNYGYTF. Here the CDR3 DNA reads TGTGCCAGCAGCCAAGAACAGGGTAACTATGGCTACACCTTC. This sequence joins TRBV3-1 and TRBJ1-2; maybe TRBD1 (6 bases). The CDR3 loop spans 14 amino acids. The germline CDR1 and CDR2 sequences are LGHDT and YNNKEL (reference sequence). Trimming pared 0 bases from V and 1 base from J, leaving 6 bases between.

Many counts were recorded for this clonotype. The CDR3 sequence: CASRPPGPFSGANVLTF. The CDR3, as DNA: TGTGCCAGCAGACCACCGGGACCGTTCTCTGGGGCCAACGTCCTGACTTTC. The rearrangement uses TRBV7-9 and TRBJ2-6, with D perhaps being TRBD1 or TRBD2 (5 bases each). The germline CDR1 and CDR2 sequences are SEHNR and FQNEAQ (reference sequence). This CDR3 comprises 17 residues. Trimming cost V 6 bases and J 0 bases, with 15 bases left between them.

The chain recombines TRBV9 with TRBJ2-1; 13 positions match TRBD2. This CDR3 is built from 14 residues. CDR1 SGDLS and CDR2 YYNGEE come from the germline V gene. The V gene end was trimmed by 6 bases and the J gene end by 6 bases; junction bases not matched to a gene: 3. The DNA of the CDR3 is TGTGCCAGCACGACTAGCGGGGGGAGCAATGAGCAGTTCTTC. Translating gives CASTTSGGSNEQFF. Filled out from reference TRBV9 and TRBJ2-1, the complete variable domain reads DSGVTQTPKHLITATGQRVTLRCSPRSGDLSVYWYQQSLDQGLQFLIQYYNGEERAKGNILERFSAQQFPDLHSELNLSSLELGDSALYFCASTTSGGSNEQFFGPGTRLTVL.

The chain joins TRBV5-1 to TRBJ2-4; TRBD1 aligns across 8 bases. Germline V lookup: CDR1 SGHRS, CDR2 YFSETQ. The CDR3 has 14 residues. V shed 4 bases and J 8 bases; nucleotides not matched to a gene: 8. CDR3 protein: CASSPRTGSDIQYF. The CDR3 coding sequence is TGCGCCAGCAGCCCACGGACAGGGTCGGACATTCAGTACTTC.

The genes are TRBV5-1 and TRBJ2-7; D possibly corresponds to TRBD2 (7 bases). Looked up from germline, CDR1 is SGHRS and CDR2 is YFSETQ. The ends were cut back, 4 bases at V and 4 bases at J, with 15 bases in the middle. This CDR3 has 14 amino acids. The DNA for the CDR3 is TGCGCCAGCAGCCCTGCACAGGGAGGGTACGAGCAGTACTTC. Translating gives CASSPAQGGYEQYF.

This clonotype has a handful of counts. V usage is TRBV6-1 and J usage is TRBJ2-1, with 11 bases that match TRBD2. The CDR3 contains 15 residues. The germline V gene encodes CDR1 MNHNS and CDR2 SASEGT. The junction had 1 base not matched to a gene; V was cut back by 2 bases and J by 4 bases. CDR3 nucleotide sequence: TGTGCCAGCAGTGAACGGACTAGCGGGTACAATGAGCAGTTCTTC. Translated, it gives CASSERTSGYNEQFF.

This chain connects TRBV28 to TRBJ2-5, with D hard to call. This CDR3 contains 14 residues. The germline gives CDR1 MDHEN, CDR2 SYDVKM. The V and J ends lost 2 bases and 4 bases respectively, with 11 bases between them. CDR3 in amino acids: CASSLRAGPETQYF. For the CDR3, the DNA is TGTGCCAGCAGTTTAAGAGCCGGGCCAGAGACCCAGTACTTC.

The rearrangement links TRBV25-1 to TRBJ1-1; D gene ambiguous. The CDR3 is 12 residues long. V lost 6 bases, J lost 8 bases, and 13 bases lay in between. Germline assignment: CDR1 MGHDK and CDR2 SYGVNS. The CDR3 here is CASRYDTPEAFF. The CDR3 DNA sequence: TGTGCCAGCAGGTATGACACTCCGGAAGCTTTCTTT.

This clonotype showed up just a few times. The chain employs TRBV27 and TRBJ2-7, with D possibly being TRBD1 (6 bases). Germline lookup yields CDR1 MNHEY and CDR2 SMNVEV (reference sequence). V was shortened by 3 bases and J by 3 bases, with 9 bases between the two germline ends. CDR3 length equals 13 residues. The CDR3 sequence is CASSLGALYEQYF. In nucleotides, the CDR3 is TGTGCCAGCAGTTTGGGGGCCCTCTACGAGCAGTACTTC.

The rearrangement links TRBV20-1 to TRBJ2-1, with TRBD2 matching over 7 bases. Losses at the gene ends were 3 bases for V and 3 bases for J; bases not matched to a gene: 8. CDR1 is DFQATT and CDR2 is SNEGSKA in the germline V gene (reference sequence). This CDR3 has 15 residues. CDR3 nucleotide sequence: TGCAGTGCTAGGCCGACCGCGGGGGTCTACAATGAGCAGTTCTTC. This codes for CSARPTAGVYNEQFF.

This clonotype came up a few times. The chain uses TRBV4-2 and TRBJ2-2, with 13 bases identical to TRBD2. The CDR3 is 16 amino acids. CDR1 LGHNA and CDR2 YNFKEQ come from the germline V gene. After removal of 6 bases from V and 2 bases from J, the junction contained 3 bases not matched to a gene. For the CDR3, the DNA is TGTGCCAGCAGACGGACTAGCGGGAGAAACACCGGGGAGCTGTTTTTT. This sequence encodes CASRRTSGRNTGELFF.